This is a list of T cell receptor beta chains from one sample in a study of blood T cell repertoires in COVID-19. Some clones are missing from TCRdb's copy, which holds only in-frame ones; the method was immunoSEQ multiplex PCR. This table holds some 270,000 clones, roughly 86% found once. The sample consisted of peripheral blood. The source is a man aged 35-49 years with active or convalescent COVID-19. The CDR3 runs from the conserved cysteine through the conserved F or W. Fields, in order: clone size, V gene, D gene, J gene, CDR3 DNA, CDR3 protein. A D gene is named only where the DNA matches it firmly. Rows give clone size only sometimes, using once, few, many, or a class for an expanded clone.

NA	TRBV6-2/TRBV6-3	TRBD1	TRBJ2-2	TGTGCCAGCAGTTCACAGGGGACCGGGGAGCTGTTTTTT	CASSSQGTGELFF
NA	TRBV6-5	NA	TRBJ1-5	TGTGCCAGCAGCGGGGAGGGGGACAATCAGCCCCAGCATTTT	CASSGEGDNQPQHF
NA	TRBV7-9	TRBD1	TRBJ1-1	TGTGCCAGCAGCTGGACAGGGACCCGGCCTACCACTGAAGCTTTCTTT	CASSWTGTRPTTEAFF
NA	TRBV10-3	NA	TRBJ1-4	TGTGCCACCCGCGGGCTAGGGTTGGAAAAACTGTTTTTT	CATRGLGLEKLFF
once	TRBV6-1	NA	TRBJ1-3	TGTGCCAGCAGTGAAACTTTCTCTACGGGAGGAAACACCATATATTTT	CASSETFSTGGNTIYF
NA	TRBV11-1	TRBD2	TRBJ2-3	TGTGCCAGCAAAACCGGGGGGATTAACACAGATACGCAGTATTTT	CASKTGGINTDTQYF
NA	TRBV11-2	NA	TRBJ2-7	TGTGCCAGCAGCGGCAGGGTGAATCTCTACGAGCAGTACTTC	CASSGRVNLYEQYF
once	TRBV4-1	NA	TRBJ2-3	TGCGCCAGCAGCCCCTCAGGGGATACGCAGTATTTT	CASSPSGDTQYF
NA	TRBV5-1	TRBD2	TRBJ2-5	TGCGCCAGCAGCTTGGAGTGGACTAGCGGGGGGAACCAAGAGACCCAGTACTTC	CASSLEWTSGGNQETQYF
once	TRBV14	TRBD1	TRBJ1-2	TGTGCCAGCAGCCAGGACAGGGGGGGATATGGCTACACCTTC	CASSQDRGGYGYTF
NA	TRBV15	TRBD1	TRBJ2-3	TGTGCCACCAGCAGAGATGACAGGGGACGGGGCACAGATACGCAGTATTTT	CATSRDDRGRGTDTQYF
NA	TRBV30	TRBD2	TRBJ2-7	TGTGCCTCGGCCCGGGACTATCCTACCTACGAGCAGTACTTC	CASARDYPTYEQYF
NA	TRBV27	TRBD2	TRBJ2-7	TGTGCCAGCAGTTTGCACAGAAAGGCGGGGGGCGAGCAGTACTTC	CASSLHRKAGGEQYF
NA	TRBV18	TRBD1	TRBJ2-2	TGTGCCAGCTCACCGGACAGGAGAAACACCGGGGAGCTGTTTTTT	CASSPDRRNTGELFF
NA	TRBV6-5	TRBD2	TRBJ2-3	TGTGCCAGCAGTCGGGGGGTTGAGTCAGATACGCAGTATTTT	CASSRGVESDTQYF
NA	TRBV5-1	TRBD1	TRBJ2-3	TGCGCCAGCCTTTCAACAGGGGCGAGCACAGATACGCAGTATTTT	CASLSTGASTDTQYF
NA	TRBV7-9	NA	TRBJ1-6	TGTGCCAGCAGCTTACAACAGGGTAATAATTCACCCCTCCACTTT	CASSLQQGNNSPLHF
NA	TRBV7-8	NA	TRBJ1-1	TGTGCCAGCAGCTGGGGGGGAAACACTGAAGCTTTCTTT	CASSWGGNTEAFF
NA	TRBV5-1	NA	TRBJ1-4	TGCGCCAGCAGCTTATTACAGGGAGACGAAAAACTGTTTTTT	CASSLLQGDEKLFF
NA	TRBV9	NA	TRBJ1-2	TGTGCCAGCAGCGTAGGGGCAGGGGATGGCTACACCTTC	CASSVGAGDGYTF
few	TRBV30	TRBD1	TRBJ1-4	TGTGCCTGGGACAAGACAGGGGGTAATGAAAAACTGTTTTTT	CAWDKTGGNEKLFF
few	TRBV2	TRBD1	TRBJ1-4	TGTGCCAGCAAGAGGTCGGGACAGATGAATGAAAAACTGTTTTTT	CASKRSGQMNEKLFF
NA	TRBV19	NA	TRBJ1-4	TGTGCCAGTAGTACCCTAACAGGGTTTAGTGGTGAAAAACTGTTTTTT	CASSTLTGFSGEKLFF
NA	TRBV12-3/TRBV12-4	NA	TRBJ1-2	TGTGCCAGCAGTAGGCCGGGTGGCTATGGCTACACCTTC	CASSRPGGYGYTF
NA	TRBV5-1	TRBD1	TRBJ2-1	TGCGCCAGCAGCCCCCGACAGGGGGCAAATGAGCAGTTCTTC	CASSPRQGANEQFF
NA	TRBV4-1	NA	TRBJ1-5	TGCGCCAGCAGCCAAGACCGAGGTCAGCCCCAGCATTTT	CASSQDRGQPQHF
NA	TRBV21-1	NA	TRBJ2-5	TGTGCCAGCAGCAAAAGAGAGGAACTAGCGTCTGAAGAGACCCAGTACTTC	CASSKREELASEETQYF
NA	TRBV24-1	NA	TRBJ2-3	TGTGCCACTGGAGGGGGCCCAGATACGCAGTATTTT	CATGGGPDTQYF
few	TRBV28	NA	TRBJ1-2	TGTGCCAGCAGTCCCTCGTGGGGGCCTGGGGCCTATGGCTACACCTTC	CASSPSWGPGAYGYTF
NA	TRBV25-1	NA	TRBJ2-2	TGTGCCACCGAATCCGGACAGTCCCCCGGTGCCGGGGAGCTGTTTTTT	CATESGQSPGAGELFF
NA	TRBV30	NA	TRBJ1-1	TGTGCCTGGAGTGTGGGCAGGGACACTGAAGCTTTCTTT	CAWSVGRDTEAFF
NA	TRBV3-1/TRBV3-2	NA	TRBJ2-1	TGTGCCAGCAGCCAAGTAGAGAGGTCCGCCAATGAGCAGTTCTTC	CASSQVERSANEQFF
NA	TRBV3-1/TRBV3-2	TRBD2	TRBJ2-7	TGTGCCAGCAGCCAAGTGCTCCTAGCGGGAGCCCAGGAGCAGTACTTC	CASSQVLLAGAQEQYF
NA	TRBV11-3	NA	TRBJ2-1	TGTGCCAGCAGCTTAGATGGATCTCGACAGAACAATGAGCAGTTCTTC	CASSLDGSRQNNEQFF
few	TRBV4-1	NA	TRBJ1-5	TGCGCCAGCAGCCACAGGGTCGGTGGCGGCAATCAGCCCCAGCATTTT	CASSHRVGGGNQPQHF
NA	TRBV5-4	TRBD2	TRBJ2-3	TGTGCCAGCAGCTTGGAGGCTAGCGGGGGGGCAGATACGCAGTATTTT	CASSLEASGGADTQYF
once	TRBV30	NA	TRBJ1-2	TGTGCCTGGAGTGTACGTTACGCAGGCTCTAACTATGGCTACACCTTC	CAWSVRYAGSNYGYTF
NA	TRBV4-1	TRBD1	TRBJ2-7	TGCGCCAGCAGCCAAGATTTATTGTCGGGACAGGGGTCCTACGAGCAGTACTTC	CASSQDLLSGQGSYEQYF
NA	TRBV14	NA	TRBJ2-1	TGTGCCAGCGGGGGGGCCACTGAGCAGTTCTTC	CASGGATEQFF
NA	TRBV2	TRBD1	TRBJ2-7	TGTGCCAGCAGTGATGACAGGGGGAGCTCCTACGAGCAGTACTTC	CASSDDRGSSYEQYF
NA	TRBV3-1/TRBV3-2	NA	TRBJ1-1	TGTGCCAGCCACCCAGGCTCTGGGACTGAAGCTTTCTTT	CASHPGSGTEAFF
NA	TRBV24-1	TRBD2	TRBJ2-7	TGTGCCACCAGTGATCTGGATAGCGGGAGAGACGAGCAGTACTTC	CATSDLDSGRDEQYF
once	TRBV11-3	NA	TRBJ2-7	TGTGCCAGCAGCTCCCTCTACGAGCAGTACTTC	CASSSLYEQYF
NA	TRBV3-1/TRBV3-2	NA	TRBJ1-2	TGTGCCAGCAGCCAAGACCCAGGGGCCTACGCCACCTTC	CASSQDPGAYATF
NA	TRBV24-1	NA	TRBJ2-1	TGTGCCACCTCCCGACCTTATTACTATACCTACAATGAGCAGTTCTTC	CATSRPYYYTYNEQFF
NA	TRBV30	NA	TRBJ2-5	TGTGCCTGGAGGCAGGCCCCACGGACCCAGTACTTC	CAWRQAPRTQYF
NA	TRBV28	TRBD2	TRBJ2-1	TGTGCCAGCAGTCCCCTGGGACTAGCGGGGGGGCACAATGAGCAGTTCTTC	CASSPLGLAGGHNEQFF
NA	TRBV7-9	TRBD1	TRBJ1-2	TGTGCCAGCAGCCCTCAGACAGGGATGGGCTACACCTTC	CASSPQTGMGYTF
NA	TRBV30	NA	TRBJ1-6	TGTGCCTGGAGTTTCCGTGTATCACCCCTCCACTTT	CAWSFRVSPLHF